This TCR beta chain originates from a study of T-cell memory formation after mild COVID-19. For the study at large: Largely donor-specific sequence clusters came from two donors. Study results and limitations: A second wave expanding day 15 to 37 was CD4+-biased; contracting clones were balanced. Most CD4+ clones that shrank were in CM and EM, while CD8+ ones turned up in EMRA.

This clonotype was seen many times. Its antigen remains unidentified. Between the trimmed V and J ends, which lost 4 bases and 2 bases, there was a span of 12 bases. The CDR3 spans 14 residues. Germline assignment: CDR1 SGHRS and CDR2 YFSETQ. 5'RACE with constant-segment primers yielded barcoded, UMI-tagged TCR alpha and TCR beta cDNA libraries. TCRdb ran MiXCR on the 5' RACE reads and lists one entry per CDR3 protein. The repertoire includes some 13,000 distinct CDR3 sequences, around 12% of them detected once, and 49% sits in the top ten. The source is an adult woman who had mild COVID-19 (a few samples of this study predate the infection). Cell type and time point are not known. V is TRBV5-1 and J is TRBJ1-1; D is uncertain. The sample comprised PBMCs or a T cell subset sorted from them (not recorded which). The CDR3 spells CASSPMDANTEAFF. The CDR3 DNA is TGCGCCAGCAGCCCAATGGACGCTAACACTGAAGCTTTCTTT.